This T cell receptor beta chain was identified in a study of T cell responses to AZD1222 COVID-19 vaccine. Assay used: immunoSEQ multiplex PCR; TCRdb lists only in-frame clones, some missing. This table has 120,000 to 150,000 clones, under 95% appearing once. Per the germline V gene, CDR1 is MGHDK and CDR2 is SYGVNS. V lost 9 bases to trimming and J lost 7 bases, with 10 bases between them. This CDR3 is built from 11 residues. Sequencing used peripheral blood, obtained on day 0 of AZD1222 vaccination. The clonotype was recovered from an adult in good health. The V gene is TRBV25-1, the J gene TRBJ2-1; TRBD1 or TRBD2 may be the D gene (5 bases each). CDR3 in amino acids: CASDWGNEQFF. DNA of the CDR3: TGTGCCAGTGATTGGGGGAATGAGCAGTTCTTC.